This T cell receptor (beta chain) was profiled in a study of post-analysis software for immune sequencing data. Notes on the study in general: TRBV5-6, TRBV5-1 and TRBV20-1 belonged to a set of a handful of TRBV segments that were more frequent in patients than controls.

Unique molecular identifiers featured in each of the TCR beta cDNA libraries. TCRdb analysed the PCR reads with MiXCR anew, one entry per CDR3 protein. The repertoire consists of roughly 700,000 distinct CDR3 sequences, with 25% to 30% occurring once and the leading ten covering roughly 0.57%. The table lists this clonotype with a few counts. Its target is unknown. From germline, CDR1 is DFQATT and CDR2 SNEGSKA (reference sequence). The length of the CDR3 is 14 residues. Trimming shortened V by 6 bases and J by 6 bases, and 20 bases separated the two germline ends. The sequence was obtained from a girl aged 10-17 years with multiple sclerosis. Sequencing input: blood. This sequence joins TRBV20-1 and TRBJ2-5; D is unclear. The CDR3 region is CSANKGSTPKTQYF. The CDR3 DNA follows: TGCAGTGCAAATAAAGGATCCACGCCGAAGACCCAGTACTTC.